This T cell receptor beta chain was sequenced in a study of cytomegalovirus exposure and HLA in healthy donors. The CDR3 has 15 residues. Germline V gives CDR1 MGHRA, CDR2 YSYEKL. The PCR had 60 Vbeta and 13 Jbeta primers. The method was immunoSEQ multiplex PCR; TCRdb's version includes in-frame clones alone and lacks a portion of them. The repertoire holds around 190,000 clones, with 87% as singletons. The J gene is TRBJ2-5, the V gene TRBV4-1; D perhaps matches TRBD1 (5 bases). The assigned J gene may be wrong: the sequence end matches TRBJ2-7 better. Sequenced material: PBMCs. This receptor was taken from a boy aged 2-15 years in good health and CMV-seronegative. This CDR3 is CASSQTPRQSYEQYF. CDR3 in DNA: TGCGCCAGCAGCCAAACCCCGAGACAGTCCTACGAGCAGTACTTC.